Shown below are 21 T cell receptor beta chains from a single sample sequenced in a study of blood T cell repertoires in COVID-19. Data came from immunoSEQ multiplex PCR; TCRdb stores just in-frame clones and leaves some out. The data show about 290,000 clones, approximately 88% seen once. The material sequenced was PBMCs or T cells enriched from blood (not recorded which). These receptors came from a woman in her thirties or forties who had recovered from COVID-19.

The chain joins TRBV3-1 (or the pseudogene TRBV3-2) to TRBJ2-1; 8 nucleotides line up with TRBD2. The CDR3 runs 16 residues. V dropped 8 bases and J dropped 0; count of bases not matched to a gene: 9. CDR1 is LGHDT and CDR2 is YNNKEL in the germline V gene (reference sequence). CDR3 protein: CASRDSGTSSYNEQFF. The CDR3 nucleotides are TGTGCCAGCCGCGACTCAGGGACTAGCTCCTACAATGAGCAGTTCTTC.

The CDR3 sequence is CASSYSASNTDTQYF. The CDR3 coding sequence is TGTGCCAGCAGTTACTCGGCCTCCAACACAGATACGCAGTATTTT. The chain joins TRBV6-5 to TRBJ2-3; D is ambiguous. The CDR3 contains 15 residues. Germline V CDR1 and CDR2: MNHEY, SVGAGI. The V and J ends lost 0 bases and 2 bases respectively, with 9 bases between them.

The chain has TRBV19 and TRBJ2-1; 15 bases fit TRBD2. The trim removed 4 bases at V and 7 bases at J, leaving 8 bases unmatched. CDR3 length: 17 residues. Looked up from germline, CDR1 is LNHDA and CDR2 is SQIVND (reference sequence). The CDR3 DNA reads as TGTGCCAGTAGTACCTTAACCGGGACTAGCGGGAGGAATGAGCAGTTCTTC. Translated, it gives CASSTLTGTSGRNEQFF.

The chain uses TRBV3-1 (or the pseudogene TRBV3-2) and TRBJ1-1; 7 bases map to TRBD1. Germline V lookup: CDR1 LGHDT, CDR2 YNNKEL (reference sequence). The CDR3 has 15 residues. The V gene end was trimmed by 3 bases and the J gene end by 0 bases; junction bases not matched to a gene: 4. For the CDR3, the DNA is TGTGCCAGCAGCCAGCCGGGACAGATGAACACTGAAGCTTTCTTT. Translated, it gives CASSQPGQMNTEAFF.

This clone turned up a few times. The DNA of the CDR3 is TGCGCCAGCAGCTTGCTGACTGACAATGAGCAGTTCTTC. As protein: CASSLLTDNEQFF. The chain employs TRBV5-1 and TRBJ2-1; no clear D. Germline CDR1 and CDR2: SGHRS and YFSETQ. V lost 1 base and J lost 5, with 7 bases in between. The CDR3 loop spans 13 amino acids.

CDR3 nucleotides: TGTGCCACCAGCAGAGATCTGACAGGAAGCTACAATGAGCAGTTCTTC. As protein: CATSRDLTGSYNEQFF. The V and J genes are TRBV15 and TRBJ2-1, with D possibly being TRBD1 (6 bases). This CDR3 contains 16 residues. Germline CDR1 and CDR2: LNHNV and YYDKDF (reference sequence). V lost 0 bases and J 3 bases, leaving 12 bases between the germline ends.

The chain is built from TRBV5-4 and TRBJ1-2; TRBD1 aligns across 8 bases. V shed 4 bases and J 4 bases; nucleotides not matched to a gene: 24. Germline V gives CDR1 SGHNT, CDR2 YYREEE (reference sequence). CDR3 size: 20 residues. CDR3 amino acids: CASSPNAGRTGYLIGYGYTF. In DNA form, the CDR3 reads TGTGCCAGCAGCCCGAATGCGGGACGGACAGGGTACCTCATCGGCTATGGCTACACCTTC.

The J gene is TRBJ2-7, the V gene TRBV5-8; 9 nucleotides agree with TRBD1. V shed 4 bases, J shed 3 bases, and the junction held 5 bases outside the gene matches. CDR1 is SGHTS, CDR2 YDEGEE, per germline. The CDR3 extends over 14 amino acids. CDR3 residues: CASSPWTGVYEQYF. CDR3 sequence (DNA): TGTGCCAGCAGCCCGTGGACAGGGGTCTACGAGCAGTACTTC.

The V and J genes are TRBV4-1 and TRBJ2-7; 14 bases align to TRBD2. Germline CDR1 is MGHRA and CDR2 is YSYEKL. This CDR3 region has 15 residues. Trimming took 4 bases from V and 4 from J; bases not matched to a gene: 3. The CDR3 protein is CASSLTSGGGYEQYF. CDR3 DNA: TGCGCCAGCAGCCTGACTAGCGGGGGGGGATACGAGCAGTACTTC.

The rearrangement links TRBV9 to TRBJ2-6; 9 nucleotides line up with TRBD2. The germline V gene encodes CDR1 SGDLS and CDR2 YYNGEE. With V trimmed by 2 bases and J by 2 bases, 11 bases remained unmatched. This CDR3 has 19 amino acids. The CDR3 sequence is CASSVPVSAGGPGANVLTF. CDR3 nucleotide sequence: TGTGCCAGCAGCGTTCCAGTGTCAGCGGGAGGTCCTGGGGCCAACGTCCTGACTTTC.

The CDR3 is CASSLRSGAGNEQFF. The CDR3, as DNA: TGCGCCAGCAGCCTGAGGAGTGGGGCTGGGAATGAGCAGTTCTTC. The V and J genes are TRBV5-1 and TRBJ2-1, with D possibly matching TRBD1 (5 bases). Trimming took 4 bases from V and 7 from J, leaving 18 bases between them. CDR1 and CDR2 (germline): SGHRS, YFSETQ. There are 15 residues in the CDR3.

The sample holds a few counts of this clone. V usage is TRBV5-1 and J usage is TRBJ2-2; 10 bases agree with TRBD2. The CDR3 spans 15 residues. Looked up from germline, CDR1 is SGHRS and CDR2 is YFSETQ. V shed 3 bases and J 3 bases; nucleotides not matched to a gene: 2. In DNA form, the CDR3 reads TGCGCCAGCAGCTCCCTAGCGGGGGACACCGGGGAGCTGTTTTTT. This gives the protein CASSSLAGDTGELFF.

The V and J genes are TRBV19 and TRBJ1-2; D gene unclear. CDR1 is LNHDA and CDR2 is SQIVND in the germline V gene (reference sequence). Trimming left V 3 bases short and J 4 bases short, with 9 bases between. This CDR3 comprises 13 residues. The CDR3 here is CASSIREAYGYTF. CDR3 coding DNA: TGTGCCAGTAGTATCCGGGAGGCCTATGGCTACACCTTC. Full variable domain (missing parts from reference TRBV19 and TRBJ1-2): DGGITQSPKYLFRKEGQNVTLSCEQNLNHDAMYWYRQDPGQGLRLIYYSQIVNDFQKGDIAEGYSVSREKKESFPLTVTSAQKNPTAFYLCASSIREAYGYTFGSGTRLTVV.

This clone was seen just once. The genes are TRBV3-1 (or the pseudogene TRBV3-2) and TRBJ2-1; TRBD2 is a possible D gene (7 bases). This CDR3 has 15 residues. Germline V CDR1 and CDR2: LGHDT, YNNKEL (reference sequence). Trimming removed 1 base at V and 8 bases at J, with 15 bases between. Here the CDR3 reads CASSQVSGTPHEQFF. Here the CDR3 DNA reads TGTGCCAGCAGCCAAGTAAGCGGGACACCCCATGAGCAGTTCTTC.

Here the CDR3 DNA reads TGTGCCAGCAGTTACAACCAGGGTGGGAATTTGAACACTGAAGCTTTCTTT. It yields the protein CASSYNQGGNLNTEAFF. This chain connects TRBV6-2 or TRBV6-3 to TRBJ1-1; possibly TRBD1 for D (5 bases). The germline V and J ends were trimmed by 2 bases and 0 bases, with 16 bases remaining between them. In germline, CDR1 is MNHEY, CDR2 SVGEGT. The length of the CDR3 is 17 residues.

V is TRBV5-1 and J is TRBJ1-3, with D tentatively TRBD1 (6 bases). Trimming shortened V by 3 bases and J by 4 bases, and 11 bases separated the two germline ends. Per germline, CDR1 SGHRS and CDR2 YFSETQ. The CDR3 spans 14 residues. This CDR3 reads CASSSMTGGNTIYF. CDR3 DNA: TGCGCCAGCAGCTCGATGACAGGAGGAAACACCATATATTTT.

The CDR3 sequence is CASSFTGGNGYTF. The CDR3 DNA reads as TGTGCCAGCAGTTTTACAGGGGGGAATGGCTACACCTTC. J is TRBJ1-2 and V is TRBV27, with TRBD1 identical over 8 bases. The germline V gene has CDR1 MNHEY and CDR2 SMNVEV (reference sequence). V trimming: 3 bases; J trimming: 6 bases; junction bases outside the gene matches: 3. CDR3 length: 13 amino acids.

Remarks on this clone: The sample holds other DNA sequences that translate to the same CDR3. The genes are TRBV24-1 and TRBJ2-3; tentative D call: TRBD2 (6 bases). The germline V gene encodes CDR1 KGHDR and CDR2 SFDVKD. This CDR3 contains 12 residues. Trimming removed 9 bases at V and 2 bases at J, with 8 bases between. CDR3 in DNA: TGTGCCACCGGGACTTCCACAGATACGCAGTATTTT. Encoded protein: CATGTSTDTQYF.

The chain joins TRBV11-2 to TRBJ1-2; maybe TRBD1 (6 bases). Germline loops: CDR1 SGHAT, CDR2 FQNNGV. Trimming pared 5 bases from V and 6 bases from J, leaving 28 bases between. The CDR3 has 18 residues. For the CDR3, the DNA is TGTGCCAGCAGCCCGATAAAGACCCCCGTGGGGGCAAGAGATGGCTACACCTTC. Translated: CASSPIKTPVGARDGYTF.

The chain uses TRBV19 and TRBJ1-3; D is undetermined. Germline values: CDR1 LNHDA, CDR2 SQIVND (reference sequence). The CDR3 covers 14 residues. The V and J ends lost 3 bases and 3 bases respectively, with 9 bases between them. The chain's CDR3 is CASSIGGDGNTIYF. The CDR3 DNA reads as TGTGCCAGTAGTATCGGCGGGGATGGAAACACCATATATTTT.

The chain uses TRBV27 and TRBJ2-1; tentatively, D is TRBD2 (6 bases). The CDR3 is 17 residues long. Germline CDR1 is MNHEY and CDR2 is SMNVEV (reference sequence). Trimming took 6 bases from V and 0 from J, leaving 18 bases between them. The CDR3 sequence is CASSPPPGTASYNEQFF. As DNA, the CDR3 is TGTGCCAGCAGCCCTCCCCCCGGGACTGCCTCCTACAATGAGCAGTTCTTC.